This T cell receptor beta chain came from a study of T-cell reconstitution after alpha-beta-depleted transplantation in children. This CDR3 spans 17 amino acids. V lost 6 bases and J 3 bases, leaving 20 bases between the germline ends. The germline gives CDR1 MNHEY, CDR2 SMNVEV (reference sequence). Unique molecular identifiers were built into the TCRbeta library. Using its own MiXCR run on the PCR reads, TCRdb lists one record per CDR3 protein. This sample has fewer than 200,000 distinct CDR3 sequences; around 7% occur once, and the top ten carry 3% to 3.5%. The chain combines TRBV27 with TRBJ2-2; the D gene is possibly TRBD1 (6 bases). The clonotype comes from a human donor who donated a stem cell graft to a child with Wiskott-Aldrich syndrome. This sample comprised PBMCs from the stem cell graft donor, obtained from the stem cell graft. In DNA form, the CDR3 reads TGTGCCAGCAGCTCATATCGGGCAGGGGTTTACACCGGGGAGCTGTTTTTT. This encodes CASSSYRAGVYTGELFF.